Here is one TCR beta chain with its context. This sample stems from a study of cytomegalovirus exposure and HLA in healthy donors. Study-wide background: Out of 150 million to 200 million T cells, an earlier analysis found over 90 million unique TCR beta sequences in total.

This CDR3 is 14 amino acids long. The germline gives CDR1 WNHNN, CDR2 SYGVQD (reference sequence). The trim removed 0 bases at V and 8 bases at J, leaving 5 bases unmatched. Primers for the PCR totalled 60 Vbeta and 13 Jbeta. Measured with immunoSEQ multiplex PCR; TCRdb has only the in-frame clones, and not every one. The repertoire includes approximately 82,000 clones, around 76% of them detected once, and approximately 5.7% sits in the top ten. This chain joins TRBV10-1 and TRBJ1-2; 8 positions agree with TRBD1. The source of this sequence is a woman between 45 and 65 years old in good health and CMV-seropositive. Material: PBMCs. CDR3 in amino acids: CASSESPDRVGYTF. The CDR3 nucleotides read TGCGCCAGCAGTGAGTCACCGGACAGGGTCGGCTACACCTTC.